This TCR beta chain appears in the sequencing data of a study of shared clonotypes between healthy human individuals. Study-wide results and caveats: Richness estimates generally favored naive over memory subsets. Clonotype sharing across donors was expected to vary with sequencing depth.

Sequenced by immunoSEQ multiplex PCR; TCRdb stores in-frame clones only, minus some. This sample yields roughly 2,500,000 clones, of which roughly 93% are seen a single time; 0.36% belongs to the top ten. Trimming removed 6 bases from V and 1 base from J, with 16 bases in between. The CDR3 consists of 15 residues. Per germline, CDR1 MNHNS and CDR2 SASEGT. About this clone: Its antigen is undetermined.

Those who donated were healthy HIV-negative adults, with no recent acute infections or vaccinations reported. Sequenced: naive CD4+ T cells from PBMCs. Stated subset: CD45RA+ positively selected. This clonotype was sampled from a man aged 18-30 years in good health. Some clones in this sample may be carry-over from other donors' samples. V is TRBV6-1 and J is TRBJ2-7; D uncertain. The CDR3 bases are TGTGCCAGCAGGCGTAACCTGGATGTATCCTACGAGCAGTACTTC. Protein sequence: CASRRNLDVSYEQYF.